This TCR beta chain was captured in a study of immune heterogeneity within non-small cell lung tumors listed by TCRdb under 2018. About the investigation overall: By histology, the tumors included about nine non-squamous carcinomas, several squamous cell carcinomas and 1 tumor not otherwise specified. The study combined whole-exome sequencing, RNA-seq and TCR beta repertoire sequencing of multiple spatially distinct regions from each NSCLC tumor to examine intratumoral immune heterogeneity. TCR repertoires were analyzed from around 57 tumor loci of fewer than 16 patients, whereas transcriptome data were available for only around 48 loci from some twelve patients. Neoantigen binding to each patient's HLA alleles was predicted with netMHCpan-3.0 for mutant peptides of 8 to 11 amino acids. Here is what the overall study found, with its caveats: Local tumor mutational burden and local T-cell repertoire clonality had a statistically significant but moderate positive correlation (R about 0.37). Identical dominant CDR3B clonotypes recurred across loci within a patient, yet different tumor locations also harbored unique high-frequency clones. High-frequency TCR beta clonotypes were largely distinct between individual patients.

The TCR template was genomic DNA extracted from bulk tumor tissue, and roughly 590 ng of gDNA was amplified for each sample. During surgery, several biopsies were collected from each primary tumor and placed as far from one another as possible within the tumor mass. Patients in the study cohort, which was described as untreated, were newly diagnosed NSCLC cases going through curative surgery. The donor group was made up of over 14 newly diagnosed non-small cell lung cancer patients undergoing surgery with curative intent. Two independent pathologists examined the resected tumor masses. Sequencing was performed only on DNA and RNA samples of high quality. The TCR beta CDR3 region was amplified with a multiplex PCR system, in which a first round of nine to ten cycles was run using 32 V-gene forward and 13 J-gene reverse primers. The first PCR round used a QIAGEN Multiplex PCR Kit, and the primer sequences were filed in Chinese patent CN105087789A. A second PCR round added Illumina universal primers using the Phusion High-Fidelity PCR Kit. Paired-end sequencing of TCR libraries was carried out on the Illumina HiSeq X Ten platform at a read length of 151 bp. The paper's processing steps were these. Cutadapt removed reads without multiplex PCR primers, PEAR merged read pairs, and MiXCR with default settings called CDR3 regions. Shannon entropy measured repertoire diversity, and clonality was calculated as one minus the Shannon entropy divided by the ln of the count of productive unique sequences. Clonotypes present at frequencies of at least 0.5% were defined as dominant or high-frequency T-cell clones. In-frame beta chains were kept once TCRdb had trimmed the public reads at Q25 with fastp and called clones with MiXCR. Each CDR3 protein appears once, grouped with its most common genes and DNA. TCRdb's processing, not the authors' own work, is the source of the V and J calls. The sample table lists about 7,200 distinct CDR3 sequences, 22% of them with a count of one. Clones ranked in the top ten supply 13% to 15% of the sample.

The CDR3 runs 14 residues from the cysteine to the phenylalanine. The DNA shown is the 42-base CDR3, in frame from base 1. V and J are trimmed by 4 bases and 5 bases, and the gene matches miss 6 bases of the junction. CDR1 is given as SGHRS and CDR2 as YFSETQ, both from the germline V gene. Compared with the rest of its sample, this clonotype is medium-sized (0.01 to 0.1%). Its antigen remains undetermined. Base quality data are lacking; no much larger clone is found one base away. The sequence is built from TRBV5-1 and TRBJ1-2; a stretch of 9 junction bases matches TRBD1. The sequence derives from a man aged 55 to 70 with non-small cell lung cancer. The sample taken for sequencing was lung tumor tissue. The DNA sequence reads TGCGCCAGCAGCACCCAACAGGGGGCGTATGGCTACACCTTC. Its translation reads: CASSTQQGAYGYTF.